This T cell receptor beta chain comes out of a study of T cells expressing NK-cell markers. Study findings and constraints: Leadership of the CD3+CD56-NKG2C+ fraction also belonged to these clonotypes in a handful of donors. Each of roughly 6 donors carried dominant NKG2C+ clonotypes accounting for about 1.0-7.0% of CD8+ T cells.

The germline CDR1 and CDR2 sequences are LNHNV and YYDKDF (reference sequence). The CDR3 is 14 residues long. Turning to this clonotype: Its antigen remains unidentified.

TCRdb re-called the 5' RACE reads and shows each CDR3 protein once, DNA omitted. The specimen's table records approximately 170,000 distinct CDR3 sequences. The V gene is TRBV15, the J gene TRBJ1-4; TCRdb designates TRBD1, a call that cannot be tested without DNA. The TCR comes from a man aged 18 to 69 in good health. Source material: blood T cells: a sorted CD56 or NKG2C T cell subset, CD4+ or CD8+ T cells, or bulk PBMC T cells (not recorded which). CDR3 region: CATSRGTTMRKLFF.